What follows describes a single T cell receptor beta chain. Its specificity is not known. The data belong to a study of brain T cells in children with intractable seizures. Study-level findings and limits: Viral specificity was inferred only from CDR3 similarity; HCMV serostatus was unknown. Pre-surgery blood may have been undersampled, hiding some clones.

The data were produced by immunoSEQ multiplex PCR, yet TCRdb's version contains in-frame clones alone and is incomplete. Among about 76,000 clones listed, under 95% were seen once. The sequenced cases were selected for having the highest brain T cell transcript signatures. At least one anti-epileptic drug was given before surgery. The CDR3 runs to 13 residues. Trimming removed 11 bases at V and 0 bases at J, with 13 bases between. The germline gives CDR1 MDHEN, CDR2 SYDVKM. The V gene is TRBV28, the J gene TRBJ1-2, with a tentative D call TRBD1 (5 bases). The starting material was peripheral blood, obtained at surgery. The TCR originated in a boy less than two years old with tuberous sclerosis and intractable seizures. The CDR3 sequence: CAALQATNYGYTF. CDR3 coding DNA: TGTGCCGCGTTACAGGCTACTAACTATGGCTACACCTTC.